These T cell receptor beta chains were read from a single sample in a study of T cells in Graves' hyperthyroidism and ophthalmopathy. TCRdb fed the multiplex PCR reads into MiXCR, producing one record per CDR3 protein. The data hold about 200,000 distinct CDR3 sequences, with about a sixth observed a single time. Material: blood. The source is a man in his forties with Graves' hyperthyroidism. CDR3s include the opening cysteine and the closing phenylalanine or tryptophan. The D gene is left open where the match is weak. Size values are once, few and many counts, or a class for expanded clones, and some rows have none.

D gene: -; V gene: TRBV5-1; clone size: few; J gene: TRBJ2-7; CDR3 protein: CASSTGTYEQYF; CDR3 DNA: TGCGCCAGCAGCACAGGGACCTACGAGCAGTACTTC
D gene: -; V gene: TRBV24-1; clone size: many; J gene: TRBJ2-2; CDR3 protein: CATSDLGSGELFF; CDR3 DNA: TGTGCCACCAGTGATCTTGGATCCGGGGAGCTGTTTTTT
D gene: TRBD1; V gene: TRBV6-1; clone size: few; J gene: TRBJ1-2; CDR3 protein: CASSSNTGGYGYTF; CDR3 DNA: TGTGCCAGCAGTTCGAATACAGGGGGCTATGGCTACACCTTC
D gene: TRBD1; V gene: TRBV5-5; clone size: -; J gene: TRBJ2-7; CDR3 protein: CASSLLPGQGNEQYF; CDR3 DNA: TGTGCCAGCAGCCTTTTACCGGGACAGGGAAACGAGCAGTACTTC
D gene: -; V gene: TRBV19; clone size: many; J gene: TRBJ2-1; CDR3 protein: CASSTPGGNEQFF; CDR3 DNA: TGTGCCAGTAGTACCCCCGGAGGTAATGAGCAGTTCTTC
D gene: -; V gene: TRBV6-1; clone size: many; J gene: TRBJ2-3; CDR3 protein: CASTSDLADTQYF; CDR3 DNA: TGTGCCAGCACCTCGGACCTGGCAGATACGCAGTATTTT
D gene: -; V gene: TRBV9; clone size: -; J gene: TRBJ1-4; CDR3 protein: CASSPWGEGEKLFF; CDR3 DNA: TGTGCCAGCAGCCCGTGGGGAGAGGGTGAAAAACTGTTTTTT
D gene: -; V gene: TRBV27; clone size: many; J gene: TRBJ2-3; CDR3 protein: CASSSRTVPVGGTDTQYF; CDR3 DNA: TGTGCCAGCAGTTCCCGGACAGTCCCGGTTGGTGGCACAGATACGCAGTATTTT
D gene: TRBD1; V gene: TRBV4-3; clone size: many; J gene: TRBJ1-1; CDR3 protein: CASSQWVGTGVNTEAFF; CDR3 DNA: TGCGCCAGCAGCCAGTGGGTTGGGACAGGGGTAAACACTGAAGCTTTCTTT
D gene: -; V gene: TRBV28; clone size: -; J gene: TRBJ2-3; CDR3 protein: CASSFHRRAGTDTQYF; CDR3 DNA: TGTGCCAGCAGTTTCCATCGGAGGGCCGGGACAGATACGCAGTATTTT
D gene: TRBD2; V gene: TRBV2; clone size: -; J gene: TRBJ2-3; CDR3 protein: CASRVAGESTDTQYF; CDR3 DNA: TGTGCCAGCAGGGTTGCGGGGGAGAGCACAGATACGCAGTATTTT
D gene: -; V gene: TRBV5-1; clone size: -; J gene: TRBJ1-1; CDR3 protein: CASRVGGGANTEAFF; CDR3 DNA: TGCGCCAGCAGGGTGGGCGGAGGGGCGAACACTGAAGCTTTCTTT
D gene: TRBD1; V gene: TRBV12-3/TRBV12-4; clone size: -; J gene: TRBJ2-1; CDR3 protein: CASSLGRQGRGQFF; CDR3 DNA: TGTGCCAGCAGTTTGGGAAGACAGGGCCGCGGGCAGTTCTTC
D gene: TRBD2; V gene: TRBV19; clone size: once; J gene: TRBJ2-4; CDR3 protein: CASSTLALAGLLLAKNIQYF; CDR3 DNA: TGTGCCAGTAGTACCTTGGCGCTAGCGGGGTTACTTCTAGCCAAAAACATTCAGTACTTC
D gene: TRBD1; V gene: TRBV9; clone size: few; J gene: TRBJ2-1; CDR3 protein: CAGSVVDRGFYNEQFF; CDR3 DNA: TGTGCCGGCAGCGTAGTGGACAGGGGATTCTACAATGAGCAGTTCTTC
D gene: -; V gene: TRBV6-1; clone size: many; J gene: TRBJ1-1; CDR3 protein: CASSVGRQLNTEAFF; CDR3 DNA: TGTGCCAGCAGCGTAGGCAGGCAGTTGAACACTGAAGCTTTCTTT
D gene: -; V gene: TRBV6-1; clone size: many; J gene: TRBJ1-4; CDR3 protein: CASSALLPGLNEKLFF; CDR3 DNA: TGTGCCAGCAGCGCCTTACTTCCGGGCCTCAATGAAAAACTGTTTTTT
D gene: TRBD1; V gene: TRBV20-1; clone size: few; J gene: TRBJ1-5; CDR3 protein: CSGQGVDRVYNQPQHF; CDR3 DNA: TGCAGTGGGCAGGGTGTGGACAGGGTCTACAATCAGCCCCAGCATTTT
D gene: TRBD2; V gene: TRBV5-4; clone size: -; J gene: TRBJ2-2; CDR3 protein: CASSLAQRGGSGELFF; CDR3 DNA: TGTGCCAGCAGCTTGGCCCAGCGGGGGGGTTCGGGGGAGCTGTTTTTT
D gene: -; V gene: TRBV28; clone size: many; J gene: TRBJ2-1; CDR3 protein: CASSFPAETGLYNEQFF; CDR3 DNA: TGTGCCAGCAGTTTCCCCGCCGAAACAGGGCTCTACAATGAGCAGTTCTTC
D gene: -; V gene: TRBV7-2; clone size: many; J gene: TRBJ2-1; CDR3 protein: CASSPAWWAYNEQFF; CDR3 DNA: TGTGCCAGCAGCCCAGCTTGGTGGGCCTACAATGAGCAGTTCTTC
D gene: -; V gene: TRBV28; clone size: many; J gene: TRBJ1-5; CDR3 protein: CASRPRGYSNQPQHF; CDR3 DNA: TGTGCCAGCAGACCGAGGGGGTATAGCAATCAGCCCCAGCATTTT
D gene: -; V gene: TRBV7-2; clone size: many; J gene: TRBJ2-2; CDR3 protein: CASSTRNTGELFF; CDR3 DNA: TGTGCCAGCAGCACCCGAAACACCGGGGAGCTGTTTTTT
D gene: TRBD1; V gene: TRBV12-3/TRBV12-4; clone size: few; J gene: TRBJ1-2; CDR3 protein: CASNLQTGGFVGYTF; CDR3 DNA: TGTGCCAGCAATTTACAGACAGGGGGCTTTGTTGGCTACACCTTC
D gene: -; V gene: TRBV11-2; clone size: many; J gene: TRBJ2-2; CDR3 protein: CASSLRSRTGELFF; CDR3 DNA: TGTGCCAGCAGCTTAAGGTCCAGGACCGGGGAGCTGTTTTTT
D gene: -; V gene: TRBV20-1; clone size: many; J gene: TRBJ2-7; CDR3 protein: CSASGDKSYEQYF; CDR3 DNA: TGCAGTGCTAGCGGGGACAAGTCCTACGAGCAGTACTTC
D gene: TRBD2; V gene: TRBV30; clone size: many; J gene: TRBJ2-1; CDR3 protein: CAWSVLAGGQQFF; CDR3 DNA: TGTGCCTGGAGTGTACTAGCGGGGGGTCAGCAGTTCTTC
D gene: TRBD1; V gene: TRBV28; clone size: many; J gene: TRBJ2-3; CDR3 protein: CASSLWAGGTDTQYF; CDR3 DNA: TGTGCCAGCAGTTTATGGGCAGGGGGAACAGATACGCAGTATTTT
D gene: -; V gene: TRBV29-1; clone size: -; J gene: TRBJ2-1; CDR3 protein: CSVRRNEQFF; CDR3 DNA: TGCAGCGTTAGAAGGAATGAGCAGTTCTTC
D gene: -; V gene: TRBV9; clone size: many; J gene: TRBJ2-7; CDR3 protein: CASSVGYFIGEYDEQYF; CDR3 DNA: TGTGCCAGCAGCGTTGGTTACTTTATAGGGGAGTACGACGAGCAGTACTTC
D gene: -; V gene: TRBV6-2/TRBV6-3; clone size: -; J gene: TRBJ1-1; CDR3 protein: CASSQGPNTEAFF; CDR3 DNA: TGTGCCAGCTCGCAGGGCCCGAACACTGAAGCTTTCTTT
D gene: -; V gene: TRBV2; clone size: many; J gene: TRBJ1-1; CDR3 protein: CASSATTGNTEAFF; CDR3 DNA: TGTGCCAGCAGTGCAACGACAGGGAACACTGAAGCTTTCTTT
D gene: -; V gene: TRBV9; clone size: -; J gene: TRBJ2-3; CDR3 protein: CASSLQDGRTQYF; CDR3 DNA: TGTGCCAGCAGCCTCCAGGACGGGCGGACGCAGTATTTT
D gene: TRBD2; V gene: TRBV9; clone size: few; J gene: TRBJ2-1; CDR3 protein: CANSVDAGVYNEQFF; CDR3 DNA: TGTGCCAACAGCGTAGATGCGGGGGTCTACAATGAGCAGTTCTTC
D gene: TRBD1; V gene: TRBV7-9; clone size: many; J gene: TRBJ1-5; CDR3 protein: CASSFGTGNQPQHF; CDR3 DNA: TGTGCCAGCAGCTTTGGGACAGGGAATCAGCCCCAGCATTTT
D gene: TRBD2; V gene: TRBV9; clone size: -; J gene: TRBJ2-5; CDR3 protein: CASSVVGGSWETQYF; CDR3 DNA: TGTGCCAGCAGCGTAGTCGGCGGGAGCTGGGAGACCCAGTACTTC
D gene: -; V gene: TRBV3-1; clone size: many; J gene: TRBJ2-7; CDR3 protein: CASSLRHSYEQYF; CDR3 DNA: TGTGCCAGCAGCCTTCGGCACTCCTACGAGCAGTACTTC
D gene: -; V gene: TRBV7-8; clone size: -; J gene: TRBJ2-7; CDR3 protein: CASSFPGQSYEQYF; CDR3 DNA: TGTGCCAGCAGCTTCCCCGGACAGTCCTACGAGCAGTACTTC
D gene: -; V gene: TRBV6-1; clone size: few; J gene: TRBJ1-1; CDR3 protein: CASSEGLEAFF; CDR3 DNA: TGTGCCAGCAGTGAAGGCCTTGAAGCTTTCTTT
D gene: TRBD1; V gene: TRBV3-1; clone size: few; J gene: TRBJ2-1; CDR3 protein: CASSQGTGTYNEQFF; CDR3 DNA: TGTGCCAGCAGCCAAGGGACAGGGACCTACAATGAGCAGTTCTTC
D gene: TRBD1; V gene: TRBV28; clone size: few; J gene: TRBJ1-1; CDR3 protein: CASSSRTGGSTEAFF; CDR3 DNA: TGTGCCAGCAGTTCCCGGACAGGGGGCAGCACTGAAGCTTTCTTT
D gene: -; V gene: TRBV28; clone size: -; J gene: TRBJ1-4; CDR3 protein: CASRAGGSDEKLFF; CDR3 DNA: TGTGCCAGCAGGGCGGGGGGCTCGGATGAAAAACTGTTTTTT
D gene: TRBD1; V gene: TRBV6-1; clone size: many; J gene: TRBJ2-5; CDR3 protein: CASSELQGVPETQYF; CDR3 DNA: TGTGCCAGCAGTGAACTACAGGGGGTTCCAGAGACCCAGTACTTC
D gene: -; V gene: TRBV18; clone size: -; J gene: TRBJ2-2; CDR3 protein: CASSRGGPNTGELFF; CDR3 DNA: TGTGCCAGCTCACGAGGGGGTCCGAACACCGGGGAGCTGTTTTTT
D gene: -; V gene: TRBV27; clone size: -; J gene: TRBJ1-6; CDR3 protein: CASAQVYNSPLHF; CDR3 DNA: TGTGCCAGCGCACAGGTCTATAATTCACCCCTCCACTTT
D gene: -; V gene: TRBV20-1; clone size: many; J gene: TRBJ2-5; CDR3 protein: CSARERRAQYF; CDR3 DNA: TGCAGTGCTAGGGAGCGAAGGGCCCAGTACTTC
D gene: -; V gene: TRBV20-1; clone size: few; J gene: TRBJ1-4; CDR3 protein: CGVGEARVRTNEKLFF; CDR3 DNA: TGCGGTGTTGGGGAAGCCAGAGTTCGGACTAATGAAAAACTGTTTTTT
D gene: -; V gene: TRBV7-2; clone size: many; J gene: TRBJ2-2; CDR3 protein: CASSFPPGTPRSPTGELFF; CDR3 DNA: TGTGCCAGCAGCTTCCCTCCCGGGACCCCGAGAAGTCCCACCGGGGAGCTGTTTTTT
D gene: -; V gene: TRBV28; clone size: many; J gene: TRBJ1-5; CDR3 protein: CASRGFPNQPQHF; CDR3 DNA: TGTGCCAGCAGGGGGTTCCCCAATCAGCCCCAGCATTTT
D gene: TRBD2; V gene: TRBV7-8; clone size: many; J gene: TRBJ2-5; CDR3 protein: CASSLGTSGETQYF; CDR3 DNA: TGTGCCAGCAGCTTAGGGACTAGTGGAGAGACCCAGTACTTC